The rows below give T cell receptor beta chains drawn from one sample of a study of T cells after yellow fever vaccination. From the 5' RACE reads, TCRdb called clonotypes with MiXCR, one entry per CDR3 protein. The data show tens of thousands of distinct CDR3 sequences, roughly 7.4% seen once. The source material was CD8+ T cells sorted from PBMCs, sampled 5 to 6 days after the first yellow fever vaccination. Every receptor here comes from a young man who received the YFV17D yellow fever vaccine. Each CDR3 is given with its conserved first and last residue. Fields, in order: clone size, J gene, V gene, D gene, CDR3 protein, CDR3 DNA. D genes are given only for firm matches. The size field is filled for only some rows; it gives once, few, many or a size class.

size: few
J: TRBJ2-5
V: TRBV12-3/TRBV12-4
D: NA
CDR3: CASTQSGRGDQETQYF
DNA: TGTGCCAGCACCCAGAGCGGAAGGGGCGATCAAGAGACCCAGTACTTC

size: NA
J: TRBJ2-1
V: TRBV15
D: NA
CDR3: CATSRTDQLGSEQFF
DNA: TGTGCCACCAGCAGGACGGATCAATTGGGCAGTGAGCAGTTCTTC

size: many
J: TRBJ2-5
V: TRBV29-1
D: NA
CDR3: CSVGGREETQYF
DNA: TGCAGCGTGGGGGGCAGGGAAGAGACCCAGTACTTC

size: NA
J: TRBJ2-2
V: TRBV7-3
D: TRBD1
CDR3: CASRTGGDWGELFF
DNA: TGTGCCAGCAGAACAGGGGGCGATTGGGGGGAGCTGTTTTTT

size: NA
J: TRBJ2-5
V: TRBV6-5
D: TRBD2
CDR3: CASSLPEQTSGGRETQYF
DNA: TGTGCCAGCAGTCTCCCCGAGCAGACTAGCGGGGGTAGGGAGACCCAGTACTTC

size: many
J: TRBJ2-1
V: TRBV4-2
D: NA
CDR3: CASSQDLPNYNEQFF
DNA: TGTGCCAGCAGCCAAGATCTGCCGAATTACAATGAGCAGTTCTTC

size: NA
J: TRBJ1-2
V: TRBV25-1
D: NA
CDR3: CASTYSSNYGYTF
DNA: TGTGCCAGCACATACTCCTCTAACTATGGCTACACCTTC

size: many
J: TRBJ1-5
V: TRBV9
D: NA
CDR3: CASSAGGAIKQPQHF
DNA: TGTGCCAGCAGCGCCGGGGGGGCGATCAAGCAGCCCCAGCATTTT

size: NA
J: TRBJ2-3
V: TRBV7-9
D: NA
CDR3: CASSYLSGGPNTDTQYF
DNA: TGTGCCAGCAGCTACCTCTCCGGGGGGCCGAACACAGATACGCAGTATTTT

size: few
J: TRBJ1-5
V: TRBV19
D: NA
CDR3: CASIGGPAYQPQHF
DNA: TGTGCCAGTATCGGGGGACCGGCGTATCAGCCCCAGCATTTT

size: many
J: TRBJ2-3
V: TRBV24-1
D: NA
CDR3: CATSGGEHTDTQYF
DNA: TGTGCCACCAGTGGAGGGGAGCACACAGATACGCAGTATTTT

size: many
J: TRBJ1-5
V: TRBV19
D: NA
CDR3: CASSQRGGQINQPQHF
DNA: TGTGCCAGTAGTCAAAGGGGTGGACAGATCAATCAGCCCCAGCATTTT

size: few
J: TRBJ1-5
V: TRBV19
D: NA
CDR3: CASKAEASNQPQHF
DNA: TGTGCCAGTAAGGCTGAGGCTAGCAATCAGCCCCAGCATTTT

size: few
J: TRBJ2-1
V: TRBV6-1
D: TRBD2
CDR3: CASSEGGGGVLYYNEQFF
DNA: TGTGCCAGCAGTGAAGGAGGCGGGGGGGTATTATACTACAATGAGCAGTTCTTC

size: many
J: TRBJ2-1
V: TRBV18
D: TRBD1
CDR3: CASSQAGQGTNEQFF
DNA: TGTGCCAGCTCCCAGGCGGGACAGGGTACCAATGAGCAGTTCTTC

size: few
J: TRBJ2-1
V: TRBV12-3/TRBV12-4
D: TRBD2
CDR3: CASSFPSGGPHEQFF
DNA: TGTGCCAGCAGTTTCCCTAGCGGGGGTCCGCATGAGCAGTTCTTC

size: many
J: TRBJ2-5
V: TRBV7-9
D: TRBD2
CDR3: CASSLKTSGGETQYF
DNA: TGTGCCAGCAGCCTAAAGACTAGCGGAGGGGAGACCCAGTACTTC

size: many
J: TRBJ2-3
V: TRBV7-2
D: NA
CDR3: CASSLFPASTDTQYF
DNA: TGTGCCAGCAGCTTATTTCCGGCTAGCACAGATACGCAGTATTTT

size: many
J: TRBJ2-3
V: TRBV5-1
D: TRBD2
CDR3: CASSSTPTSGERDTQYF
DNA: TGCGCCAGCAGCTCTACACCTACTAGCGGGGAAAGAGATACGCAGTATTTT

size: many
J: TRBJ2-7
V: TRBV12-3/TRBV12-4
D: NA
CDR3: CASSPEGDSYEQYF
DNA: TGTGCCAGCAGCCCAGAGGGGGATTCCTACGAGCAGTACTTC

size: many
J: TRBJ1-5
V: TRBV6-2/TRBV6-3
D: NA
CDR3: CASSWGNNQPQHF
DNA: TGTGCCAGCAGTTGGGGCAACAATCAGCCCCAGCATTTT

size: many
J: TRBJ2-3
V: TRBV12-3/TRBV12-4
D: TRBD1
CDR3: CASSPTGTTDTQYF
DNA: TGTGCCAGCAGCCCGACAGGGACCACAGATACGCAGTATTTT

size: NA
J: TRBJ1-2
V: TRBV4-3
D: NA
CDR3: CASSRERQANYGYTF
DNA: TGCGCCAGCAGCCGAGAAAGACAGGCTAATTATGGCTACACCTTC

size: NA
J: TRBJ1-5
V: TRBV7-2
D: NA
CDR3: CASSRGLIQPQHF
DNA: TGTGCCAGCAGCCGAGGACTTATTCAGCCCCAGCATTTT

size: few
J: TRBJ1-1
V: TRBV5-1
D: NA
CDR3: CASKWGTEAFF
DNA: TGCGCCAGCAAGTGGGGGACTGAAGCTTTCTTT

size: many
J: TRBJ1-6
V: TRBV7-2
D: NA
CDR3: CASSPLHNSPLHF
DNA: TGTGCCAGCAGCCCTCTACATAATTCACCCCTCCACTTT

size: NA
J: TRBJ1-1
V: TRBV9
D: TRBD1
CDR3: CASSAGQMNTEAFF
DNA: TGTGCCAGCAGCGCGGGACAGATGAACACTGAAGCTTTCTTT

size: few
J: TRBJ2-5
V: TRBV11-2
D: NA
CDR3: CASSLSPSIGVGETQYF
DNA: TGTGCCAGCAGCTTATCCCCCTCCATTGGGGTGGGAGAGACCCAGTACTTC

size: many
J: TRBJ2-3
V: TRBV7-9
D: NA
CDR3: CASSLVGGRPDTQYF
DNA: TGTGCCAGCAGCTTAGTAGGAGGTAGACCAGATACGCAGTATTTT

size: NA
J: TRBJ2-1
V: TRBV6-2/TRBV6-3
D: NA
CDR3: CASSPGGYNEQFF
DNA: TGTGCCAGCAGCCCCGGGGGCTACAATGAGCAGTTCTTC

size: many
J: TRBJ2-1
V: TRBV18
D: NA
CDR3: CASSPGQSSYNEQFF
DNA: TGTGCCAGCTCACCAGGGCAGAGCTCCTACAATGAGCAGTTCTTC

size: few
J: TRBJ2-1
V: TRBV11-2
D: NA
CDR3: CASSLVSIPVAEYNEQFF
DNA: TGTGCCAGCAGCTTAGTTTCGATCCCGGTAGCGGAGTACAATGAGCAGTTCTTC

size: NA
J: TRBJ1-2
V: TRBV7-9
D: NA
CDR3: CASSPPGAGVGYTF
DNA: TGTGCCAGCAGCCCCCCCGGGGCAGGAGTCGGCTACACCTTC

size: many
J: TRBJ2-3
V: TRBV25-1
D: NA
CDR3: CASSEWSEFTDTQYF
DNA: TGTGCCAGCAGTGAGTGGTCAGAGTTCACAGATACGCAGTATTTT

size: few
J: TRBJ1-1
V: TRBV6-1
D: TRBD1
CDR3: CASTGQGAGTEAFF
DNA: TGTGCCAGCACGGGACAGGGGGCAGGGACTGAAGCTTTCTTT

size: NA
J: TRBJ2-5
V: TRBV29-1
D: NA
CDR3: CSLLGGCETQYF
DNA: TGCAGCTTGTTGGGGGGTTGTGAGACCCAGTACTTC

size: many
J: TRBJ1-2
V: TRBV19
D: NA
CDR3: CASLSGDYGYTF
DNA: TGTGCCAGTCTCTCAGGGGACTATGGCTACACCTTC

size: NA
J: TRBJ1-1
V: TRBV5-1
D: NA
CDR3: CASSFRGAMNTEAFF
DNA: TGCGCCAGCAGCTTCCGGGGGGCAATGAACACTGAAGCTTTCTTT

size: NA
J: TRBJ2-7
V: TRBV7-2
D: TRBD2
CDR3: CASSFHSGGASYEQYF
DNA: TGTGCCAGCAGCTTCCATAGCGGGGGGGCCTCCTACGAGCAGTACTTC

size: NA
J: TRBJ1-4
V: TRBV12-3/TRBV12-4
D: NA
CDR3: CASSSQGGELFF
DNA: TGTGCCAGCAGTTCCCAGGGTGGCGAACTGTTTTTT

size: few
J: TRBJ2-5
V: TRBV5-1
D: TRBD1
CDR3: CASSYTGARETQYF
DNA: TGCGCCAGCAGCTATACAGGGGCGCGAGAGACCCAGTACTTC

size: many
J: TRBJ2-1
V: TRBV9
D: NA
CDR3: CASSVVGGPSSYNEQFF
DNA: TGTGCCAGCAGCGTAGTGGGGGGTCCCAGCTCCTACAATGAGCAGTTCTTC

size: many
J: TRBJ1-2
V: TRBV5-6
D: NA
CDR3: CASSPFGPLHYGYTF
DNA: TGTGCCAGCAGCCCCTTCGGCCCACTTCACTATGGCTACACCTTC

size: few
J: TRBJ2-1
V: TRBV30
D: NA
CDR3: CAWSEGGADEQFF
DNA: TGTGCCTGGAGTGAAGGGGGGGCAGATGAGCAGTTCTTC